One sample yielded the 27 T cell receptor beta chains listed below, sequenced in a study of T cell changes during pregnancy in multiple sclerosis. Profiled with immunoSEQ multiplex PCR; TCRdb holds only in-frame clones, not every one. This sample has fewer than 60,000 clones, with around 94% found just once. Sequencing was performed on CD4+ T cells from peripheral blood mononuclear cells, taken in the third trimester of pregnancy. These receptors came from a female donor with multiple sclerosis, enrolled in a pregnancy study.

The gene calls are TRBV6-4 and TRBJ2-1; the match to TRBD1 covers 10 bases. Germline assignment: CDR1 MRHNA and CDR2 SNTAGT. The CDR3 loop spans 13 amino acids. With 3 bases clipped from V and 9 bases from J, the junction kept 2 bases outside the gene matches. The CDR3 nucleotides are TGTGCCAGCAGTGAGGGACAGGGGCTTGAGCAGTTCTTC. As protein: CASSEGQGLEQFF.

As DNA, the CDR3 is TGTGCCAGCCAACAGGGATCGAACACTGAAGCTTTCTTT. It yields the protein CASQQGSNTEAFF. This chain uses TRBV19 with TRBJ1-1, with TRBD1 as a possible D gene (6 bases). The CDR3 totals 13 residues. Germline values: CDR1 LNHDA, CDR2 SQIVND (reference sequence). Trimming left V 9 bases short and J 1 base short, with 12 bases between. The full variable domain, in which reference TRBV19 and TRBJ1-1 provide the parts outside the CDR3, is DGGITQSPKYLFRKEGQNVTLSCEQNLNHDAMYWYRQDPGQGLRLIYYSQIVNDFQKGDIAEGYSVSREKKESFPLTVTSAQKNPTAFYLCASQQGSNTEAFFGQGTRLTVV.

This chain's CDR3 is CASSFRQAGYWGEQFF. CDR3 bases: TGTGCCAGCAGCTTTAGACAGGCGGGTTATTGGGGTGAGCAGTTCTTC. The chain uses TRBV5-6 and TRBJ2-1, with D perhaps TRBD1 (6 bases). V was cut by 2 bases and J by 9 bases, with 21 bases left in between. CDR1 and CDR2 from the germline V gene are SGHDT and YYEEEE. CDR3 length: 16 amino acids. The full variable domain, with the rest looked up from reference TRBV5-6 and TRBJ2-1, is DAGVTQSPTHLIKTRGQQVTLRCSPKSGHDTVSWYQQALGQGPQFIFQYYEEEERQRGNFPDRFSGHQFPNYSSELNVNALLLGDSALYLCASSFRQAGYWGEQFFGPGTRLTVL.

The J gene is TRBJ2-5, the V gene TRBV27; D call uncertain. V dropped 3 bases and J dropped 4 bases, with 9 bases sitting between them. The CDR3 loop spans 13 amino acids. CDR1 is MNHEY, CDR2 SMNVEV, per germline (reference sequence). The CDR3 loop is CASSFYSGETQYF. The CDR3 DNA reads as TGTGCCAGCAGTTTCTATTCAGGAGAGACCCAGTACTTC.

V is TRBV7-2 and J is TRBJ2-3, with 8 positions matching TRBD1. CDR1 is SGHTA and CDR2 is FQGNSA in the germline V gene. The CDR3 length is 15 residues. V dropped 1 base and J dropped 1; count of bases not matched to a gene: 1. The CDR3 sequence is CASSLEGQGTDTQYF. DNA for the CDR3: TGTGCCAGCAGCTTAGAGGGACAGGGCACAGATACGCAGTATTTT.

This chain connects TRBV2 to TRBJ1-6, with D unresolved. CDR3 length: 13 residues. CDR1 and CDR2 (germline): SNHLY, FYNNEI. Between the trimmed V and J ends, which lost 4 bases and 6 bases, there was a span of 7 bases. In DNA, the CDR3 is TGTGCCAGCAGTGTACAGAGTAATTCACCCCTCCACTTT. Protein sequence: CASSVQSNSPLHF.

The genes are TRBV5-1 and TRBJ2-1; D may be TRBD2 (6 bases). Germline CDR1 and CDR2: SGHRS and YFSETQ. This CDR3 has 16 residues. V lost 0 bases, J lost 4 bases, and 14 bases lay in between. DNA of the CDR3: TGCGCCAGCAGCTTGGAAAGCCTAGCGCAGTACAATGAGCAGTTCTTC. Translation: CASSLESLAQYNEQFF.

This sequence joins TRBV9 and TRBJ1-4, with 8 bases identical to TRBD1. The germline V gene encodes CDR1 SGDLS and CDR2 YYNGEE. The CDR3 extends over 17 amino acids. V gave up 3 bases and J gave up 0 bases; unmatched junction bases: 7. The CDR3 DNA follows: TGTGCCAGCAGCGCAGACAGGGGCTTTTCAACTAATGAAAAACTGTTTTTT. It yields the protein CASSADRGFSTNEKLFF.

The chain couples TRBV27 to TRBJ2-3; D uncertain. This CDR3 spans 12 amino acids. V gave up 4 bases and J gave up 2 bases, with 4 bases separating them. The germline V gene has CDR1 MNHEY and CDR2 SMNVEV (reference sequence). CDR3 nucleotide sequence: TGTGCCAGCAGTTCTAACACAGATACGCAGTATTTT. Translated: CASSSNTDTQYF.

V is TRBV14 and J is TRBJ2-6; 10 bases align to TRBD2. The germline V gene has CDR1 SGHDN and CDR2 FVKESK. Trimming took 2 bases from V and 3 from J; bases not matched to a gene: 7. CDR3 length: 18 residues. As DNA, the CDR3 is TGTGCCAGCAGCCAAAACCTAGCGGGAGTCGGTGGGGCCAACGTCCTGACTTTC. Encoded protein: CASSQNLAGVGGANVLTF.

The J gene is TRBJ2-7, the V gene TRBV15; D not resolved. Trimming pared 4 bases from V and 3 bases from J, leaving 10 bases between. Germline-derived CDR1 and CDR2 are LNHNV and YYDKDF (reference sequence). CDR3 size: 13 residues. This CDR3 is CATSTQTYYEQYF. CDR3 bases: TGTGCCACCAGCACCCAGACATACTACGAGCAGTACTTC.

For the CDR3, the DNA is TGTGCCAGCAGCTTCTCCGGGACTAGCGGGGCCAATGAGCAGTTCTTC. It specifies CASSFSGTSGANEQFF. The rearrangement uses TRBV11-3 and TRBJ2-1; TRBD2 aligns across 13 bases. The CDR3 is 16 amino acids. J lost 6 bases, V lost 3 bases, and 5 bases had no gene match. Germline values: CDR1 SGHNT, CDR2 YENEEA. The variable domain in full, completed from reference TRBV11-3 and TRBJ2-1, reads EAGVVQSPRYKIIEKKQPVAFWCNPISGHNTLYWYLQNLGQGPELLIRYENEEAVDDSQLPKDRFSAERLKGVDSTLKIQPAELGDSAVYLCASSFSGTSGANEQFFGPGTRLTVL.

The rearrangement links TRBV11-3 to TRBJ2-7, with TRBD2 matching 10 bases. This CDR3 spans 16 amino acids. The ends lost 6 bases at V and 0 bases at J; junction bases unmatched: 8. Germline CDR1 and CDR2: SGHNT and YENEEA. CDR3 DNA: TGTGCCAGCAGTCTCTGGGAGCGGGGGGGCTCCTACGAGCAGTACTTC. It yields the protein CASSLWERGGSYEQYF.

This chain uses TRBV6-5 with TRBJ1-4, with 7 bases lining up with TRBD1. This CDR3 region has 14 residues. Germline V gene data show CDR1 as MNHEY and CDR2 as SVGAGI. Trimming cost V 4 bases and J 8 bases; bases outside gene matches: 7. For the CDR3, the DNA is TGTGCCAGCAGTTCTGACAGGGTGAGGGAAAAACTGTTTTTT. It codes for CASSSDRVREKLFF.

The chain has TRBV18 and TRBJ2-2, with 8 bases fitting TRBD2. The V gene end was trimmed by 3 bases and the J gene end by 0 bases; junction bases not matched to a gene: 0. The CDR3 has 15 amino acids. Germline assignment: CDR1 KGHSH and CDR2 LQKENI. Here the CDR3 DNA reads TGTGCCAGCTCACCGGGACTAGCGAACACCGGGGAGCTGTTTTTT. It translates to CASSPGLANTGELFF.

The CDR3 coding sequence is TGTGCCAGCAGCGCCCGATTAGCAGACCTCCAAGAGACCCAGTACTTC. This gives the protein CASSARLADLQETQYF. The chain couples TRBV9 to TRBJ2-5; D is unresolved. This CDR3 comprises 16 residues. V lost 3 bases to trimming and J lost 1 base, with 16 bases between them. Germline CDR1 SGDLS, CDR2 YYNGEE.

The rearrangement joins TRBV30 to TRBJ1-5; 10 nucleotides agree with TRBD1. The CDR3 is made up of 15 amino acids. V lost 4 bases and J lost 3; bases outside the gene matches: 6. Germline CDR1 reads GTSNPN; CDR2 reads SVGIG (reference sequence). As DNA, the CDR3 is TGTGCCTGGACCCTGGGGACAGGGGACAATCAGCCCCAGCATTTT. It is translated as CAWTLGTGDNQPQHF.

On this clone itself: Compared with germline, one end of the junction differs, possibly owing to a read error. The V gene is TRBV6-5, the J gene TRBJ1-2; 7 bases match TRBD1. Germline V gives CDR1 MNHEY, CDR2 SVGAGI. The CDR3 is made up of 12 amino acids. The CDR3: CASTHPGQVPIF. The DNA for the CDR3 is TGTGCCAGCACCCACCCCGGACAGGTTCCGATCTTC.

The chain is built from TRBV4-1 and TRBJ2-7, with 8 bases lining up with TRBD2. The CDR3 contains 18 residues. Germline V gene data show CDR1 as MGHRA and CDR2 as YSYEKL. The ends lost 1 base at V and 4 bases at J; junction bases unmatched: 15. In nucleotides, the CDR3 is TGCGCCAGCAGCCAAGGGGGAATTACGGGAGGGCCCCAGTACGAGCAGTACTTC. Its protein is CASSQGGITGGPQYEQYF.

The V and J genes are TRBV6-5 and TRBJ1-2; D gene ambiguous. Germline CDR1 is MNHEY and CDR2 is SVGAGI. Deletions cut 2 bases from V and 4 bases from J, with 8 bases between. The length of the CDR3 is 13 residues. The CDR3 DNA is TGTGCCAGCAGTTACGGGCAGCTCTATGGCTACACCTTC. Amino acid sequence: CASSYGQLYGYTF.

This clone was picked up a small number of times. The chain links TRBV9 to TRBJ1-1, with 7 bases fitting TRBD1. With V trimmed by 4 bases and J by 0 bases, 6 bases remained unmatched. This CDR3 contains 15 residues. From germline, CDR1 is SGDLS and CDR2 YYNGEE. CDR3 sequence reads: CASSKQGLVNTEAFF. DNA of the CDR3: TGTGCCAGCAGCAAACAGGGGTTGGTGAACACTGAAGCTTTCTTT.

V and J are TRBV30 and TRBJ1-6; perhaps TRBD1 as D (6 bases). Trimming pared 2 bases from V and 10 bases from J, leaving 15 bases between. CDR3 length: 14 amino acids. Germline-derived CDR1 and CDR2 are GTSNPN and SVGIG (reference sequence). The CDR3 is CAWSRQERRSPLHF. DNA for the CDR3: TGTGCCTGGAGTAGACAGGAACGAAGATCACCCCTCCACTTT. The full variable domain, completed using reference TRBV30 and TRBJ1-6, is SQTIHQWPATLVQPVGSPLSLECTVEGTSNPNLYWYRQAAGRGLQLLFYSVGIGQISSEVPQNLSASRPQDRQFILSSKKLLLSDSGFYLCAWSRQERRSPLHFGNGTRLTVT.

The rearrangement joins TRBV28 to TRBJ1-2; no reliable D call. The CDR3 is made up of 13 amino acids. Germline V gene sequence: CDR1 MDHEN, CDR2 SYDVKM. With 5 bases removed from V and 5 bases from J, the gap between germline ends came to 12 bases. The CDR3 DNA sequence: TGTGCCAGCAGTGAAGGCCGGAGGTATGGCTACACCTTC. The encoded protein is CASSEGRRYGYTF.

The chain is built from TRBV18 and TRBJ2-1; D remains ambiguous. Trimming cost V 3 bases and J 2 bases, with 11 bases left between them. The CDR3 spans 15 residues. Germline V CDR1 and CDR2: KGHSH, LQKENI. CDR3 loop: CASSPLARTYNEQFF. The CDR3 region has the DNA TGTGCCAGCTCACCTTTGGCGAGGACCTACAATGAGCAGTTCTTC.

The rearrangement joins TRBV5-1 to TRBJ1-2, with a possible D match to TRBD1 (5 bases). The CDR3 is 11 amino acids. Germline loops: CDR1 SGHRS, CDR2 YFSETQ. V shed 7 bases and J shed 8 bases, with 12 bases lying between them. CDR3 loop: CASGREDGYTF. DNA of the CDR3: TGCGCCAGCGGCAGGGAGGACGGCTACACCTTC.

The V and J genes are TRBV10-3 and TRBJ1-1; no firm D call. V dropped 2 bases and J dropped 3 bases, with 7 bases sitting between them. The germline CDR1 and CDR2 sequences are ENHRY and SYGVKD. The CDR3 length is 13 residues. The CDR3 sequence is CAISEGPDTEAFF. The CDR3 DNA is TGTGCCATCAGTGAGGGCCCAGACACTGAAGCTTTCTTT.

The V and J genes are TRBV2 and TRBJ2-1; D is uncertain. Between the trimmed V and J ends, which lost 5 bases and 0 bases, there was a span of 11 bases. The CDR3 spans 15 residues. Germline-derived CDR1 and CDR2 are SNHLY and FYNNEI. The CDR3 nucleotides read TGTGCCAGCAGTAATGACTTGAGCTCCTACAATGAGCAGTTCTTC. This codes for CASSNDLSSYNEQFF.